These T cell receptor beta chains were read from a single sample in a study of regulatory T cells in long-lasting Graves disease. TCRdb ran MiXCR on the multiplex PCR reads and lists one entry per CDR3 protein. The data contain 300,000 to 450,000 distinct CDR3 sequences, around a sixth of them seen just once; the ten biggest clones take up about 20%. The specimen was peripheral blood mononuclear cells (PBMCs), collected at new diagnosis, from a patient treated with antithyroid drugs. Every receptor here comes from a female donor with Graves disease. Both conserved end residues are part of each CDR3. The D gene is left open where the match is weak. Rows give clone size only sometimes, using once, few, many, or a class for an expanded clone.

CDR3 protein: CASRDPRRTDTQYF; CDR3 DNA: TGTGCCAGCAGGGACCCTAGGCGCACAGATACGCAGTATTTT; V gene: TRBV7-8; D gene: -; J gene: TRBJ2-3; clone size: -
CDR3 protein: CASRDRFGTEAFF; CDR3 DNA: TGTGCCAGCAGGGACAGGTTCGGGACTGAAGCTTTCTTT; V gene: TRBV2; D gene: TRBD1; J gene: TRBJ1-1; clone size: -
CDR3 protein: CASSSGGTPAYNEQFF; CDR3 DNA: TGTGCCTCCAGTAGCGGGGGGACTCCCGCCTACAATGAGCAGTTCTTC; V gene: TRBV5-5; D gene: TRBD2; J gene: TRBJ2-1; clone size: few
CDR3 protein: CASSRQGIGNSPLHF; CDR3 DNA: TGTGCCAGTAGTAGACAGGGGATCGGTAATTCACCCCTCCACTTT; V gene: TRBV19; D gene: TRBD1; J gene: TRBJ1-6; clone size: -
CDR3 protein: CASSQDQGGNEQFF; CDR3 DNA: TGTGCCAGCAGCCAAGATCAAGGGGGCAATGAGCAGTTCTTC; V gene: TRBV14; D gene: -; J gene: TRBJ2-1; clone size: many
CDR3 protein: CASSAQGQGNQPQHF; CDR3 DNA: TGTGCCAGCAGCGCCCAGGGACAGGGGAATCAGCCCCAGCATTTT; V gene: TRBV2; D gene: TRBD1; J gene: TRBJ1-5; clone size: many
CDR3 protein: CASSPSRFDEQFF; CDR3 DNA: TGTGCCAGCAGTCCCTCCCGTTTCGATGAGCAGTTCTTC; V gene: TRBV6-2/TRBV6-3; D gene: -; J gene: TRBJ2-1; clone size: many
CDR3 protein: CASSFGRPSMGTQYF; CDR3 DNA: TGTGCCAGCAGTTTCGGCAGACCGTCAATGGGGACCCAGTACTTC; V gene: TRBV12-3/TRBV12-4; D gene: -; J gene: TRBJ2-5; clone size: many
CDR3 protein: CASSHYTYEQYF; CDR3 DNA: TGTGCCAGCAGCCACTACACCTACGAGCAGTACTTC; V gene: TRBV7-2; D gene: -; J gene: TRBJ2-7; clone size: many
CDR3 protein: CASSNDNYGYTF; CDR3 DNA: TGTGCCAGCAGTAACGACAACTATGGCTACACCTTC; V gene: TRBV5-5; D gene: -; J gene: TRBJ1-2; clone size: many
CDR3 protein: CASSPGQGLPQHF; CDR3 DNA: TGCGCCAGTTCCCCGGGACAGGGCCTGCCCCAGCATTTT; V gene: TRBV10-2; D gene: TRBD1; J gene: TRBJ1-5; clone size: -
CDR3 protein: CASRLRPSDSSGAEAFF; CDR3 DNA: TGTGCCAGCAGGCTTAGGCCTTCGGATAGCTCAGGCGCTGAAGCTTTCTTT; V gene: TRBV7-2; D gene: -; J gene: TRBJ1-1; clone size: many
CDR3 protein: CASSYSPQGAYEQYF; CDR3 DNA: TGTGCCAGCAGTTACTCCCCCCAGGGGGCATACGAGCAGTACTTC; V gene: TRBV6-5; D gene: TRBD1; J gene: TRBJ2-7; clone size: many
CDR3 protein: CASSKEGPTTNTGELFF; CDR3 DNA: TGCGCCAGCAGTAAGGAGGGGCCAACCACGAACACCGGGGAGCTGTTTTTT; V gene: TRBV5-1; D gene: -; J gene: TRBJ2-2; clone size: many
CDR3 protein: CASRDSGTYETQYF; CDR3 DNA: TGCGCCAGCAGAGACTCGGGTACTTATGAGACCCAGTACTTC; V gene: TRBV5-1; D gene: -; J gene: TRBJ2-5; clone size: -
CDR3 protein: CASRGGGSYNEQFF; CDR3 DNA: TGTGCCAGCAGGGGCGGGGGCTCCTACAATGAGCAGTTCTTC; V gene: TRBV2; D gene: TRBD2; J gene: TRBJ2-1; clone size: many
CDR3 protein: CSAREEQFF; CDR3 DNA: TGCAGTGCTAGGGAGGAGCAGTTCTTC; V gene: TRBV20-1; D gene: -; J gene: TRBJ2-1; clone size: many
CDR3 protein: CASSQVRGQGTNEKLFF; CDR3 DNA: TGTGCCAGCAGCCAAGTCAGGGGACAGGGGACTAATGAAAAACTGTTTTTT; V gene: TRBV4-2; D gene: TRBD1; J gene: TRBJ1-4; clone size: few
CDR3 protein: CASSIPGQQETQYF; CDR3 DNA: TGTGCCAGCAGCATACCGGGACAGCAAGAGACCCAGTACTTC; V gene: TRBV12-3/TRBV12-4; D gene: TRBD1; J gene: TRBJ2-5; clone size: many
CDR3 protein: CASSSRVPKEKLFF; CDR3 DNA: TGTGCCAGCAGTTCCCGGGTCCCGAAGGAAAAACTGTTTTTT; V gene: TRBV12-3/TRBV12-4; D gene: -; J gene: TRBJ1-4; clone size: many
CDR3 protein: CASSASGTANYGYTF; CDR3 DNA: TGTGCCAGCAGCGCCTCCGGGACAGCTAACTATGGCTACACCTTC; V gene: TRBV5-6; D gene: TRBD1; J gene: TRBJ1-2; clone size: many
CDR3 protein: CASSPTAVEETQYF; CDR3 DNA: TGTGCCAGCAGCCCGACGGCCGTGGAAGAGACCCAGTACTTC; V gene: TRBV12-3/TRBV12-4; D gene: -; J gene: TRBJ2-5; clone size: many
CDR3 protein: CASSSRTGGARDEQFF; CDR3 DNA: TGTGCCAGCAGCAGCCGGACAGGGGGCGCGAGGGATGAGCAGTTCTTC; V gene: TRBV7-2; D gene: TRBD1; J gene: TRBJ2-1; clone size: few
CDR3 protein: CASSEAGTEDEQFF; CDR3 DNA: TGCGCCAGCAGCGAGGCCGGGACAGAGGATGAGCAGTTCTTC; V gene: TRBV4-1; D gene: TRBD1; J gene: TRBJ2-1; clone size: -